This entry describes one T cell receptor beta chain. It has no known antigen specificity. Because the CDR3 is missing its conserved closing phenylalanine or tryptophan, this is likely a read error. For TCR Vbeta sequencing, memory CD4+ T cells were sorted ex vivo from the peripheral blood of both healthy controls and narcolepsy patients. The library was generated by the immunoSEQ multiplex PCR assay. In TCRdb, the immuneACCESS table is reduced to in-frame sequences with V and J assigned. These tables do not hold every clone; where another copy was compared, an unresolved V gene accounts for under half, and the others remain unexplained. The sample profile shows some 32,000 clones; 82% of them were found once. Less than 1.2% of the sample rests with the top ten. V is cut by 6 bases and J by 4 bases, and the space between the germline ends is 13 bases. From its first to its last residue, the CDR3 has 14 amino acids. The read is trimmed to its CDR3 DNA, 42 bases read in frame from base 1. According to the germline V gene, CDR1 reads MNHEY and CDR2 reads SVGAGI.

The sample comes from a study of T cells in narcolepsy (dated by TCRdb to 2016 to 2019). Concerning the study at large: Patients with narcolepsy type 1 or type 2 (NT1, NT2) were enrolled in the study together with healthy control donors. Autoreactive T cells targeting hypocretin neuron self-antigens (hypocretin, TRIB2) were sought in narcolepsy patients, and TCR Vbeta sequencing was used to track clonotypes in blood and CSF. Here is what the overall study found, with its caveats: Patients and controls had comparable numbers of sequenced blood memory CD4+ clonotypes, averaging about 37,000 and 33,000, respectively. According to the report, autoreactive clonotypes were detected serially in the blood of the same patients and of different patients, but not in healthy controls. In plots comparing CSF and blood CD4+ T cell clonotypes from the same patient, HCRT-specific and TRIB2-specific autoreactive clonotypes were highlighted. No sequences matching autoreactive T cell clones were contained in some blood memory CD4+ repertoires from patients and controls.

The chain joins TRBV6-5 to TRBJ1-5, with the identity of the D gene unclear. This clonotype originated in a human donor with narcolepsy. Sequenced sample: CD45RA- memory CD4+ T cells from PBMCs. The label giving this sample's cell subset or site can be read as: memory T cells sorted ex vivo from peripheral blood. The nucleotide sequence reads as follows: TGTGCCAGCAGGATGTATAATGGGAATCAGCCCCAGCATCTT. Its protein reads: CASRMYNGNQPQHL.